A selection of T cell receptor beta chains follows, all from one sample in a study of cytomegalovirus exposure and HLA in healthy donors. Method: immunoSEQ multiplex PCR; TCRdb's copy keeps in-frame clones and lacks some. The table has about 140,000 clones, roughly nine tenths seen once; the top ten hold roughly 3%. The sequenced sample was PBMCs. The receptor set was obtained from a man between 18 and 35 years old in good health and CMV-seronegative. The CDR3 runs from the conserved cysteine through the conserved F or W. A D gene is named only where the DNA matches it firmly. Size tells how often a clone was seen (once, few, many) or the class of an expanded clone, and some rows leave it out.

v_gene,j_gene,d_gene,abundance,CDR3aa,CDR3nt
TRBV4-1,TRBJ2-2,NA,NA,CASSQDPGSNTGELFF,TGCGCCAGCAGCCAAGATCCCGGGTCTAACACCGGGGAGCTGTTTTTT
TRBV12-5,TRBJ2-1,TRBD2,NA,CASGLDRTSGASYNEQFF,TGTGCTAGTGGTTTGGACCGGACTAGCGGGGCCTCCTACAATGAGCAGTTCTTC
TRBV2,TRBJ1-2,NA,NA,CANLRRGGYGYTF,TGTGCCAACCTTAGGCGGGGAGGCTATGGCTACACCTTC
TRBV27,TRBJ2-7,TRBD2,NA,CASSFLASGIEQYF,TGTGCCAGCAGTTTCTTGGCTAGCGGGATCGAGCAGTACTTC
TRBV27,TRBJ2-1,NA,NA,CASSFEATYGFYNEQFF,TGTGCCAGCAGTTTTGAGGCGACGTATGGTTTTTACAATGAGCAGTTCTTC
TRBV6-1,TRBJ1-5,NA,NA,CASSEYRRQVSNQPQHF,TGTGCCAGCAGTGAATACAGGCGACAGGTTAGCAATCAGCCCCAGCATTTT
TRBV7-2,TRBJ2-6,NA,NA,CASSLGQVSSGANVLTF,TGTGCCAGCAGCTTAGGGCAGGTTTCCTCTGGGGCCAACGTCCTGACTTTC
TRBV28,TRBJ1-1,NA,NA,CASSLDSIPVRTEAFF,TGTGCCAGCAGTTTGGACAGTATACCTGTACGCACTGAAGCTTTCTTT
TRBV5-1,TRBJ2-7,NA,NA,CASSPGRSSSYEQYF,TGCGCCAGCAGTCCCGGGAGATCAAGCTCCTACGAGCAGTACTTC
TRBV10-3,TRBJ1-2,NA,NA,CAISESAGRAAGYTF,TGTGCCATCAGTGAGTCGGCTGGGAGGGCCGCTGGCTACACCTTC
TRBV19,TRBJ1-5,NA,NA,CASSISRTGNQPQHF,TGTGCCAGTAGTATTTCAAGGACAGGCAATCAGCCCCAGCATTTT
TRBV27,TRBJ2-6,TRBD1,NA,CASSNWDRGDGANVLTF,TGTGCCAGCAGTAACTGGGACAGGGGTGATGGGGCCAACGTCCTGACTTTC
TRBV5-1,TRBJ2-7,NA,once,CASSLVAGRNEQYF,TGCGCCAGCAGCTTGGTGGCGGGGCGCAACGAGCAGTACTTC
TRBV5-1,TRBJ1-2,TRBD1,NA,CASSLDQGARGYGYTF,TGCGCCAGCAGCTTGGATCAGGGGGCGCGAGGGTATGGCTACACCTTC
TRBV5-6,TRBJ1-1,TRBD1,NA,CASSPGGWVPSTEAFF,TGTGCCAGCAGCCCAGGGGGGTGGGTCCCATCTACTGAAGCTTTCTTT
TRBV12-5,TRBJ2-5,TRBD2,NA,CASGASGGETQYF,TGTGCTAGTGGTGCTAGCGGGGGAGAGACCCAGTACTTC
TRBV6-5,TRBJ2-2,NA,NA,CASSFLQGSATGELFF,TGTGCCAGCAGTTTCTTACAGGGAAGCGCCACCGGGGAGCTGTTTTTT
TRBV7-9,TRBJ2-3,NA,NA,CASSPDSDTQYF,TGTGCCAGCAGCCCTGACTCGGATACGCAGTATTTT
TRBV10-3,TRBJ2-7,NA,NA,CAISDSPSDEQYF,TGTGCCATCAGTGATAGTCCCTCCGACGAGCAGTACTTC
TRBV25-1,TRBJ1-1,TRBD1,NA,CASSELGTGSNTEAFF,TGTGCCAGCAGTGAATTGGGGACAGGTTCTAACACTGAAGCTTTCTTT
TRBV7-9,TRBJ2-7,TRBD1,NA,CASSPKGQAYEQYF,TGTGCCAGCAGCCCGAAAGGACAGGCCTACGAGCAGTACTTC
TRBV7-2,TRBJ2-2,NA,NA,CASSFGGGGNTGELFF,TGTGCCAGCAGCTTTGGAGGGGGCGGGAACACCGGGGAGCTGTTTTTT
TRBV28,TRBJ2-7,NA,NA,CASSLTFSYEQYF,TGTGCCAGCAGTTTGACTTTCTCCTACGAGCAGTACTTC
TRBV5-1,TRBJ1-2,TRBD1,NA,CASSRGTGVDPYGYTF,TGCGCCAGCAGCCGGGGGACAGGGGTCGACCCGTATGGCTACACCTTC
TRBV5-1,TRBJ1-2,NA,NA,CASSLAQGPYGYTF,TGCGCCAGCAGCTTGGCCCAGGGGCCCTATGGCTACACCTTC
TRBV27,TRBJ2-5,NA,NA,CASSLQVSGETQYF,TGTGCCAGCAGTCTCCAGGTCAGCGGAGAGACCCAGTACTTC
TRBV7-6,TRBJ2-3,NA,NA,CASSLYSSTDTQYF,TGTGCCAGCAGCTTATACAGCAGCACAGATACGCAGTATTTT
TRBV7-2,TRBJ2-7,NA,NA,CASSFSGTPFYEQYF,TGTGCCAGCAGCTTTTCCGGGACACCATTCTACGAGCAGTACTTC
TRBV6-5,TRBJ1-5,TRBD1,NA,CASRSGTGANQPQHF,TGTGCCAGCAGATCCGGGACAGGGGCTAATCAGCCCCAGCATTTT
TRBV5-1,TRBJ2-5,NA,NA,CASSFPGVETQYF,TGCGCCAGCAGCTTCCCGGGAGTAGAGACCCAGTACTTC
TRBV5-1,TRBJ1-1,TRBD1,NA,CASSLWTGANTEAFF,TGCGCCAGCAGCCTATGGACAGGGGCGAACACTGAAGCTTTCTTT
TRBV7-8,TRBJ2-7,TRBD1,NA,CASSLGQGVGYEQYF,TGTGCCAGCAGCTTGGGACAGGGTGTGGGCTACGAGCAGTACTTC
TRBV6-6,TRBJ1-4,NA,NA,CASLPGPSNEKLFF,TGTGCCAGCCTCCCGGGTCCATCGAATGAAAAACTGTTTTTT
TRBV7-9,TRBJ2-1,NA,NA,CASKREFF,TGTGCCAGCAAACGGGAGTTCTTC
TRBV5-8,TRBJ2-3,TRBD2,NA,CASSLGLSGGTDTQYF,TGTGCCAGCAGCTTGGGGTTGAGCGGGGGCACAGATACGCAGTATTTT
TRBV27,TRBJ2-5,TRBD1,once,CASSPWRQGETQYF,TGTGCCAGCAGTCCATGGAGACAGGGAGAGACCCAGTACTTC
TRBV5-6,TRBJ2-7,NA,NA,CASSSDEVPYEQYF,TGTGCCAGCAGCAGCGACGAGGTACCCTACGAGCAGTACTTC
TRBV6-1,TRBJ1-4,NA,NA,CASSPRSLNEKLFF,TGTGCCAGCAGTCCTAGGAGTCTTAATGAAAAACTGTTTTTT
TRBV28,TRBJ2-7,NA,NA,CASSFLHYERAGNEQYF,TGTGCCAGCAGTTTCCTACACTACGAGCGAGCGGGCAACGAGCAGTACTTC
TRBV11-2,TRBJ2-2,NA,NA,CASTSLLRRADTGELFF,TGTGCCAGCACGTCTCTTTTGCGCAGGGCCGACACCGGGGAGCTGTTTTTT
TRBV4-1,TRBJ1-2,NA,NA,CASSQRETDDTYGYTF,TGCGCCAGCAGCCAGAGAGAAACAGACGACACCTATGGCTACACCTTC
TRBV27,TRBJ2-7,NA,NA,CASRRVDPAYEQYF,TGTGCCAGCAGGCGGGTGGACCCAGCCTACGAGCAGTACTTC
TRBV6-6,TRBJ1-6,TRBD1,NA,CASSYSRQGDSPLHF,TGTGCCAGCAGTTACTCGAGGCAGGGGGATTCACCCCTCCACTTT
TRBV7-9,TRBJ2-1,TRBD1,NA,CASSSSLATGAFDEQFF,TGTGCCAGCAGCTCGTCTCTGGCGACAGGGGCATTCGATGAGCAGTTCTTC
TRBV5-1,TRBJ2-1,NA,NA,CASSLGHNEQFF,TGCGCCAGCAGCTTGGGGCACAATGAGCAGTTCTTC
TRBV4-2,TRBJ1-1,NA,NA,CASSHPNAEAFF,TGTGCCAGCAGCCACCCTAACGCTGAAGCTTTCTTT
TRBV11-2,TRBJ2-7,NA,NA,CASSLVRGSLGEQYF,TGTGCCAGCAGCTTAGTACGGGGATCCCTGGGCGAGCAGTACTTC
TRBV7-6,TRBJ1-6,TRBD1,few,CASSLGGQGTTLHF,TGTGCCAGCAGCTTGGGGGGACAGGGGACCACCCTCCACTTT
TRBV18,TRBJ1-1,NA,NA,CASSPFEGVGKRDLNTEAFF,TGTGCCAGCTCACCATTCGAAGGTGTCGGCAAGCGGGACCTTAACACTGAAGCTTTCTTT
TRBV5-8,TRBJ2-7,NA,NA,CASRLEDYRWRQTYEQYF,TGTGCCAGCAGGTTGGAGGATTATAGGTGGAGACAGACGTACGAGCAGTACTTC